The 25 T cell receptor beta chains presented below share a single source sample, sequenced in a study of control samples from healthy donors and cancer patients. Sequencing used immunoSEQ multiplex PCR; TCRdb keeps in-frame clones, though not all of them. The repertoire holds about 75,000 clones, with approximately 84% as singletons. Source material: blood. The receptors derive from a man aged 50-59 years in good health.

The chain recombines TRBV12-3 or TRBV12-4 with TRBJ2-1; 7 nucleotides align to TRBD1. The CDR3 spans 12 residues. J was trimmed by 8 bases and V by 7 bases; bases with no gene match: 5. DNA for the CDR3: TGTGCCAGCACCAAGACAGGGTATGAGCAGTTCTTC. It translates to CASTKTGYEQFF.

The V and J genes are TRBV7-8 and TRBJ2-1; TRBD2 agrees at 8 bases. CDR3 size: 18 residues. V lost 7 bases, J lost 2 bases, and 16 bases stayed unmatched. Per the germline V gene, CDR1 is SGHVS and CDR2 is FQNEAQ. The CDR3 coding sequence is TGTGCCAGCACCCGCGACGGGGGAAGCGGGAGTACCTACAATGAGCAGTTCTTC. This codes for CASTRDGGSGSTYNEQFF.

V is TRBV28 and J is TRBJ2-3; 7 bases agree with TRBD2. With V trimmed by 2 bases and J by 2 bases, 4 bases remained unmatched. The CDR3 has 15 amino acids. Germline-derived CDR1 and CDR2 are MDHEN and SYDVKM. This CDR3 reads CASSLDGRLTDTQYF. CDR3 in DNA: TGTGCCAGCAGTTTAGACGGGAGGCTCACAGATACGCAGTATTTT.

The chain links TRBV4-3 to TRBJ2-7; D remains ambiguous. The CDR3 is 14 residues long. V was trimmed by 1 base and J by 0 bases, leaving 7 bases between them. Germline lookup yields CDR1 LGHNA and CDR2 YSLEER. DNA for the CDR3: TGCGCCAGCAGCCAAGGCTCTAGCTCCTACGAGCAGTACTTC. Protein sequence: CASSQGSSSYEQYF.

The genes are TRBV6-5 and TRBJ2-7, with D unresolved. CDR1 is MNHEY, CDR2 SVGAGI, per germline. V shed 2 bases and J shed 6 bases, with 14 bases lying between them. The CDR3 extends over 14 amino acids. The DNA for the CDR3 is TGTGCCAGCAGTTACGGGTCTCGACCCTCCGAGCAGTACTTC. Translating gives CASSYGSRPSEQYF.

The chain employs TRBV5-6 and TRBJ2-3, with unresolved D. Deletions cut 6 bases from V and 7 bases from J, with 15 bases between. This CDR3 has 13 residues. Germline V CDR1 and CDR2: SGHDT, YYEEEE. CDR3 amino acids: CASTLLVTNTQYF. The DNA of the CDR3 is TGTGCCAGCACCTTATTGGTCACGAATACGCAGTATTTT.

The CDR3 DNA follows: TGTGCCAGCAGTTTCTTAGGCGGGAGACGTCGGGAGACCCAGTACTTC. Amino acids: CASSFLGGRRRETQYF. This rearrangement joins TRBV28 to TRBJ2-5, with 7 positions matching TRBD2. The germline V gene encodes CDR1 MDHEN and CDR2 SYDVKM. Germline trimming cut 3 bases from V and 5 bases from J; bases unmatched to any gene: 12. This CDR3 comprises 16 residues.

The rearrangement uses TRBV11-2 and TRBJ1-1; D is perhaps TRBD1 (6 bases). In germline, CDR1 is SGHAT, CDR2 FQNNGV. The CDR3 runs to 17 residues. V lost 5 bases and J lost 1, with 20 bases in between. CDR3 coding DNA: TGTGCCAGCAGCATCCGAGGGACAAGGGGTCCGAACACTGAAGCTTTCTTT. It encodes CASSIRGTRGPNTEAFF.

The chain is built from TRBV18 and TRBJ1-6; 10 bases map to TRBD1. The junction had 6 bases not matched to a gene; V was cut back by 4 bases and J by 6 bases. In germline, CDR1 is KGHSH, CDR2 LQKENI. This CDR3 has 16 amino acids. CDR3 DNA: TGTGCCAGCTCACGACAGGGGGCAGGAATTAATTCACCCCTCCACTTT. This sequence encodes CASSRQGAGINSPLHF. The whole variable domain, filled in from reference TRBV18 and TRBJ1-6, reads NAGVMQNPRHLVRRRGQEARLRCSPMKGHSHVYWYRQLPEEGLKFMVYLQKENIIDESGMPKERFSAEFPKEGPSILRIQQVVRGDSAAYFCASSRQGAGINSPLHFGNGTRLTVT.

The chain joins TRBV5-1 to TRBJ2-3, with 10 bases aligning to TRBD1. Losses at the gene ends were 8 bases for V and 3 bases for J; bases not matched to a gene: 9. Germline-derived CDR1 and CDR2 are SGHRS and YFSETQ. There are 15 residues in the CDR3. The CDR3 nucleotides read TGCGCCAGTAGACAGGGGGCCGGGGGTACAGATACGCAGTATTTT. This encodes CASRQGAGGTDTQYF.

This chain connects TRBV9 to TRBJ1-2; no clear D. The CDR3 covers 13 residues. V was pared by 1 base and J by 7 bases, with 11 bases between. Per the germline V gene, CDR1 is SGDLS and CDR2 is YYNGEE. CDR3 nucleotide sequence: TGTGCCAGCAGCGTATCTGGGAATTTTGGCTACACCTTC. Translating it yields CASSVSGNFGYTF.

In this sample, this clone turned up a few times. The rearrangement links TRBV11-3 to TRBJ2-7; tentatively, D is TRBD2 (5 bases). In germline, CDR1 is SGHNT, CDR2 YENEEA. Trimming removed 5 bases from V and 4 bases from J, with 12 bases in between. This CDR3 region has 13 residues. CDR3 protein: CASSPSPGYEQYF. The CDR3 DNA reads as TGTGCCAGCAGCCCCTCCCCGGGATACGAGCAGTACTTC.

The chain has TRBV14 and TRBJ2-3; TRBD1 matches at 7 bases. This CDR3 region has 12 residues. The germline gives CDR1 SGHDN, CDR2 FVKESK. After removal of 4 bases from V and 9 bases from J, the junction contained 4 bases not matched to a gene. CDR3 residues: CASSRDRATQYF. In DNA form, the CDR3 reads TGTGCCAGCAGCCGTGACAGGGCAACGCAGTATTTT.

This sequence joins TRBV7-4 and TRBJ1-6; TRBD1 agrees at 9 bases. Trimming at V came to 3 bases and at J to 4 bases, leaving 10 bases not matched to a gene. The V gene's germline CDR1 is SGHVT and CDR2 SQSDAQ. The CDR3 has 18 residues. The CDR3 nucleotides read TGTGCCAGCAGCTTCCTTTGGGGGACAGGGTCATATAATTCACCCCTCCACTTT. It encodes CASSFLWGTGSYNSPLHF.

This sequence joins TRBV3-1 (or the pseudogene TRBV3-2) and TRBJ2-1, with 7 nucleotides matching TRBD1. Germline loops: CDR1 LGHDT, CDR2 YNNKEL (reference sequence). The ends lost 5 bases at V and 8 bases at J; junction bases unmatched: 12. The length of the CDR3 is 15 residues. CDR3 amino acids: CASSSPGTALDEQFF. DNA of the CDR3: TGTGCCAGCAGCTCCCCCGGGACAGCTCTGGATGAGCAGTTCTTC.

The J gene is TRBJ1-2, the V gene TRBV27; D is unclear. CDR1 is MNHEY, CDR2 SMNVEV, per germline (reference sequence). This CDR3 comprises 15 residues. Trimming took 4 bases from V and 0 from J, leaving 12 bases between them. CDR3 region: CASSSPTTSNYGYTF. As DNA, the CDR3 is TGTGCCAGCAGTTCCCCCACGACATCTAACTATGGCTACACCTTC.

This chain connects TRBV7-9 to TRBJ2-2; no firm D call. The germline V gene has CDR1 SEHNR and CDR2 FQNEAQ (reference sequence). The V end was cut by 0 bases, the J end by 1 base, with 9 bases between. The CDR3 is made up of 16 amino acids. For the CDR3, the DNA is TGTGCCAGCAGCTTAGCTTCCCCCCGGAACACCGGGGAGCTGTTTTTT. This encodes CASSLASPRNTGELFF.

This rearrangement joins TRBV19 to TRBJ1-5; 12 bases are shared with TRBD1. V was clipped by 9 bases and J by 6 bases; unmatched bases: 6. In germline, CDR1 is LNHDA, CDR2 SQIVND (reference sequence). This CDR3 has 14 residues. For the CDR3, the DNA is TGTGCCAGCACCGGGACAGGGGGCTCTCAGCCCCAGCATTTT. This codes for CASTGTGGSQPQHF.

J is TRBJ2-3 and V is TRBV2; D not resolved. The CDR3 totals 11 residues. Germline V gene data show CDR1 as SNHLY and CDR2 as FYNNEI. CDR3 region: CATRGTDTQYF. The CDR3 bases are TGTGCGACCCGGGGCACAGATACGCAGTATTTT.

The genes are TRBV5-1 and TRBJ2-1, with 8 bases that match TRBD2. CDR1 is SGHRS and CDR2 is YFSETQ in the germline V gene. The CDR3 is made up of 14 amino acids. V gave up 2 bases and J gave up 9 bases; unmatched junction bases: 7. This CDR3 reads CASSFIGLAGEQFF. CDR3 in DNA: TGCGCCAGCAGCTTTATCGGACTAGCCGGTGAGCAGTTCTTC. Complete variable domain (other parts from reference TRBV5-1 and TRBJ2-1): KAGVTQTPRYLIKTRGQQVTLSCSPISGHRSVSWYQQTPGQGLQFLFEYFSETQRNKGNFPGRFSGRQFSNSRSEMNVSTLELGDSALYLCASSFIGLAGEQFFGPGTRLTVL.

V usage is TRBV7-9 and J usage is TRBJ1-2; tentatively, D is TRBD1 (5 bases). The germline V gene has CDR1 SEHNR and CDR2 FQNEAQ (reference sequence). V was trimmed by 1 base and J by 11 bases, leaving 14 bases between them. The CDR3 covers 13 residues. The CDR3 bases are TGTGCCAGCAGCTTAGGGCAGGGAGACGCATACACCTTC. This gives the protein CASSLGQGDAYTF.

V gene TRBV6-4 combines with J gene TRBJ2-1, with TRBD2 identical over 9 bases. Germline assignment: CDR1 MRHNA and CDR2 SNTAGT. V lost 6 bases to trimming and J lost 7 bases; unmatched junction nucleotides: 7. This CDR3 is built from 14 residues. CDR3 sequence reads: CASSISGSVNEQFF. The DNA for the CDR3 is TGTGCCAGCAGCATTAGCGGGAGTGTGAATGAGCAGTTCTTC.

The chain recombines TRBV27 with TRBJ1-2; the match to TRBD1 covers 10 bases. This CDR3 has 15 residues. The V gene end was trimmed by 5 bases and the J gene end by 6 bases; junction bases not matched to a gene: 9. Germline V gene sequence: CDR1 MNHEY, CDR2 SMNVEV (reference sequence). The CDR3 reads CASSVPGQGRDGYTF. CDR3 nucleotide sequence: TGTGCCAGCAGTGTTCCGGGACAGGGGAGGGATGGCTACACCTTC.

The V and J genes are TRBV7-9 and TRBJ1-2, with 10 bases fitting TRBD1. The germline V gene has CDR1 SEHNR and CDR2 FQNEAQ (reference sequence). This CDR3 is 14 amino acids long. Trimming removed 6 bases from V and 3 bases from J; junction bases left unmatched: 4. The CDR3 region is CASSYGTGDYGYTF. CDR3 coding DNA: TGTGCCAGCAGTTACGGGACAGGGGACTATGGCTACACCTTC.

The V call is TRBV2, the J call TRBJ2-5; D is perhaps TRBD1 or TRBD2 (7 bases each). The germline V gene encodes CDR1 SNHLY and CDR2 FYNNEI. There are 14 residues in the CDR3. V dropped 4 bases and J dropped 5 bases, with 14 bases sitting between them. The CDR3 protein is CASSVHRGGETQYF. The DNA for the CDR3 is TGTGCCAGCAGTGTCCACAGGGGAGGGGAGACCCAGTACTTC. The variable domain in full, with the rest retrieved from reference TRBV2 and TRBJ2-5, is EPEVTQTPSHQVTQMGQEVILRCVPISNHLYFYWYRQILGQKVEFLVSFYNNEISEKSEIFDDQFSVERPDGSNFTLKIRSTKLEDSAMYFCASSVHRGGETQYFGPGTRLLVL.